The 16 T cell receptor beta chains below come from one sample, sequenced in a study of cytomegalovirus exposure and HLA in healthy donors. 60 Vbeta and 13 Jbeta primers were used in PCR. Sequenced by immunoSEQ multiplex PCR; TCRdb stores in-frame clones only, minus some. The table records some 120,000 clones, about 81% of them present only once. The sequenced material came from PBMCs. Receptor source: a man aged 40-50 years in good health and CMV-seronegative.

The rearrangement uses TRBV18 and TRBJ1-2; D gene ambiguous. CDR1 is KGHSH, CDR2 LQKENI, per germline. This CDR3 spans 15 amino acids. Trimming pared 2 bases from V and 0 bases from J, leaving 10 bases between. The CDR3 DNA is TGTGCCAGCTCACCAGCACAGATGACTAACTATGGCTACACCTTC. This translates into CASSPAQMTNYGYTF.

The chain uses TRBV2 and TRBJ2-7; D may be TRBD1 (6 bases). The length of the CDR3 is 14 residues. Germline V CDR1 and CDR2: SNHLY, FYNNEI. V was clipped by 6 bases and J by 3 bases, with 15 bases between them. The DNA of the CDR3 is TGTGCCAGCAGCGTCACAGGGAGCGACTACGAGCAGTACTTC. Translation gives CASSVTGSDYEQYF.

This sequence joins TRBV7-6 and TRBJ2-3; 7 nucleotides match TRBD2. Germline CDR1 is SGHVS and CDR2 is FNYEAQ. CDR3 length equals 14 residues. V shed 4 bases and J 5 bases; nucleotides not matched to a gene: 6. CDR3 sequence (DNA): TGTGCCAGCAGCTCCCCCGGGGGGTTAGATACGCAGTATTTT. This encodes CASSSPGGLDTQYF.

The CDR3 loop reads CASRTTTGQGGYEQYF. The CDR3, as DNA: TGCGCCAGCAGGACAACCACTGGACAGGGAGGCTACGAGCAGTACTTC. The rearrangement uses TRBV5-1 and TRBJ2-7, with 8 bases that match TRBD1. Germline-derived CDR1 and CDR2 are SGHRS and YFSETQ. V shed 5 bases, J shed 3 bases, and the junction held 13 bases outside the gene matches. This CDR3 contains 16 residues.

This clone was seen more than once but under ten times. This same CDR3 is encoded by further DNA sequences in the sample. The chain links TRBV5-1 to TRBJ2-5; D might be TRBD2 (5 bases). Germline loops: CDR1 SGHRS, CDR2 YFSETQ. This CDR3 has 12 amino acids. V dropped 0 bases and J dropped 5 bases, with 5 bases sitting between them. This CDR3 is CASSLAGETQYF. The CDR3 nucleotides read TGCGCCAGCAGCTTGGCGGGGGAGACCCAGTACTTC.

The chain has TRBV7-8 and TRBJ1-5; TRBD1 matches at 7 bases. Germline values: CDR1 SGHVS, CDR2 FQNEAQ. J lost 9 bases, V lost 3 bases, and 8 bases had no gene match. This CDR3 is 14 amino acids long. The CDR3 spells CASSFRGDLWPQHF. As DNA, the CDR3 is TGTGCCAGCAGCTTCAGGGGGGACCTATGGCCCCAGCATTTT.

This clone was observed a few times. This sequence joins TRBV7-9 and TRBJ1-2; 8 nucleotides line up with TRBD1. The germline gives CDR1 SEHNR, CDR2 FQNEAQ (reference sequence). V trimming: 1 base; J trimming: 6 bases; junction bases outside the gene matches: 4. The CDR3 is 14 amino acids. The CDR3 DNA sequence: TGTGCCAGCAGCTTAGGTCAGGGGGCAAATGGCTACACCTTC. Protein: CASSLGQGANGYTF. Supplemented by reference TRBV7-9 and TRBJ1-2, the full variable domain reads DTGVSQNPRHKITKRGQNVTFRCDPISEHNRLYWYRQTLGQGPEFLTYFQNEAQLEKSRLLSDRFSAERPKGSFSTLEIQRTEQGDSAMYLCASSLGQGANGYTFGSGTRLTVV.

This rearrangement joins TRBV10-1 to TRBJ2-1; 9 bases match TRBD2. With 8 bases clipped from V and 0 bases from J, the junction kept 8 bases outside the gene matches. Per the germline V gene, CDR1 is WNHNN and CDR2 is SYGVQD (reference sequence). This CDR3 has 16 residues. The CDR3 bases are TGCGCCAGCGGCATCAGCGGGAGGCCCTCCTACAATGAGCAGTTCTTC. This gives the protein CASGISGRPSYNEQFF.

This chain links TRBV6-6 with TRBJ2-7, with D maybe TRBD2 (5 bases). There are 14 residues in the CDR3. V was clipped by 3 bases and J by 4 bases, with 13 bases between them. The germline CDR1 and CDR2 sequences are MNHNY and SVGAGI (reference sequence). The CDR3 bases are TGTGCCAGCAGTTATGTGGGAGATAGTTACGAGCAGTACTTC. Protein: CASSYVGDSYEQYF.

This rearrangement joins TRBV6-5 to TRBJ1-2, with 9 positions matching TRBD1. This CDR3 is built from 13 residues. The V gene end was trimmed by 6 bases and the J gene end by 4 bases; junction bases not matched to a gene: 3. CDR1 is MNHEY and CDR2 is SVGAGI in the germline V gene. The CDR3 here is CASREDRGYGYTF. The DNA for the CDR3 is TGTGCCAGCAGAGAGGACAGGGGCTATGGCTACACCTTC.

The chain couples TRBV18 to TRBJ1-4, with 7 bases that match TRBD1. This CDR3 spans 15 amino acids. Germline loops: CDR1 KGHSH, CDR2 LQKENI. Trimming cost V 1 base and J 6 bases; bases outside gene matches: 5. The CDR3, as DNA: TGTGCCAGCTCACCACGGGCAGGGGGAGATGAAAAACTGTTTTTT. As protein: CASSPRAGGDEKLFF.

The chain carries TRBV7-8 and TRBJ1-2; TRBD1 is a possible D gene (6 bases). CDR1 SGHVS and CDR2 FQNEAQ come from the germline V gene. Trimming shortened V by 5 bases and J by 5 bases, and 24 bases separated the two germline ends. The CDR3 is made up of 17 amino acids. The CDR3 loop reads CASSPRTERIFLYGYTF. DNA for the CDR3: TGTGCCAGCAGCCCGAGGACAGAGCGTATTTTTCTTTATGGCTACACCTTC.

The chain has TRBV18 and TRBJ2-5; 7 bases match TRBD1. V dropped 4 bases and J dropped 2; count of bases not matched to a gene: 7. Germline CDR1 reads KGHSH; CDR2 reads LQKENI. The CDR3 is 15 residues long. The CDR3 loop is CASSLRQGHQETQYF. Here the CDR3 DNA reads TGTGCCAGCTCACTCCGACAGGGCCATCAAGAGACCCAGTACTTC.

This chain links TRBV6-5 with TRBJ1-2; no clear D gene. The CDR3 is made up of 13 amino acids. The V and J ends lost 5 bases and 4 bases respectively, with 11 bases between them. The germline CDR1 and CDR2 sequences are MNHEY and SVGAGI. CDR3 nucleotides: TGTGCCAGCAGTGACACGAAAAGCTATGGCTACACCTTC. It translates to CASSDTKSYGYTF.

J is TRBJ2-1 and V is TRBV2; no firm D call. The length of the CDR3 is 13 residues. Trimming shortened V by 5 bases and J by 4 bases, and 9 bases separated the two germline ends. Germline CDR1 is SNHLY and CDR2 is FYNNEI. Written as DNA, the CDR3 is TGTGCCAGCAGTCGCAGTGAATACAATGAGCAGTTCTTC. It translates to CASSRSEYNEQFF.

This rearrangement joins TRBV6-6 to TRBJ2-2, with TRBD2 as a possible D gene (6 bases). CDR3 length equals 16 residues. Per germline, CDR1 MNHNY and CDR2 SVGAGI (reference sequence). The V end was cut by 2 bases, the J end by 0 bases, with 10 bases between. CDR3 region: CASSYRSGTNTGELFF. The CDR3 bases are TGTGCCAGCAGTTACCGTAGCGGTACGAACACCGGGGAGCTGTTTTTT.